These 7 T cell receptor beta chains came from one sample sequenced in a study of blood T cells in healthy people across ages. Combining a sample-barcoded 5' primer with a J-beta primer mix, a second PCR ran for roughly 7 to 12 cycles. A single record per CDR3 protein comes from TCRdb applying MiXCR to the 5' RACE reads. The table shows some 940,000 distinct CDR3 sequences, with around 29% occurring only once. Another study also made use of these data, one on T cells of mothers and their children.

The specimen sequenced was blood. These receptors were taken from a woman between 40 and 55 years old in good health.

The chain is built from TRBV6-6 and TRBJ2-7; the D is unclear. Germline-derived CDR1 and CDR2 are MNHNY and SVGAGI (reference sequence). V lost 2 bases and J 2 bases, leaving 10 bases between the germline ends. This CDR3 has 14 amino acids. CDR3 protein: CASSYEMAPYEQYF. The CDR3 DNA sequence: TGTGCCAGCAGTTACGAGATGGCTCCCTACGAGCAGTACTTC.

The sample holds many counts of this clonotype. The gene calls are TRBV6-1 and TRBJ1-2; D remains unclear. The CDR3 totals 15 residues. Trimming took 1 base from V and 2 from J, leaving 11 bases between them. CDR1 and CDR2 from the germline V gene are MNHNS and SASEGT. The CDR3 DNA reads TGTGCCAGCAGTGAAGGCCTCGGCAGAAACTATGGCTACACCTTC. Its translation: CASSEGLGRNYGYTF.

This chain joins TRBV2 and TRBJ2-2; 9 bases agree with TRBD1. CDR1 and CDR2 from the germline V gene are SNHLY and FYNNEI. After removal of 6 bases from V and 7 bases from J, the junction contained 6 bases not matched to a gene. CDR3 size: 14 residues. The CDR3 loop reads CASRRTGGNGELFF. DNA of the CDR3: TGTGCCAGCAGACGCACAGGGGGCAACGGGGAGCTGTTTTTT.

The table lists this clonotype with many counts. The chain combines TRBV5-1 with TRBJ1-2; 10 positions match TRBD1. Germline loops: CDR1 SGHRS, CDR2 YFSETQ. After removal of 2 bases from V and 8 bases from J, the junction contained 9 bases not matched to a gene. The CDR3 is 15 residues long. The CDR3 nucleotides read TGCGCCAGCAGCTTTACGGGACAGGGGCTTTTCGGCTACACCTTC. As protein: CASSFTGQGLFGYTF. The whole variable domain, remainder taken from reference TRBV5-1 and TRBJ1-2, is KAGVTQTPRYLIKTRGQQVTLSCSPISGHRSVSWYQQTPGQGLQFLFEYFSETQRNKGNFPGRFSGRQFSNSRSEMNVSTLELGDSALYLCASSFTGQGLFGYTFGSGTRLTVV.

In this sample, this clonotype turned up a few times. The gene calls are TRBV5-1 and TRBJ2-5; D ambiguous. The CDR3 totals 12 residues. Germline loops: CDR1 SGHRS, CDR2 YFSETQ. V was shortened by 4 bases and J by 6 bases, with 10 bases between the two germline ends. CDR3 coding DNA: TGCGCCAGCAGCCCCAACGGTCAGACCCAGTACTTC. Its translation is CASSPNGQTQYF.

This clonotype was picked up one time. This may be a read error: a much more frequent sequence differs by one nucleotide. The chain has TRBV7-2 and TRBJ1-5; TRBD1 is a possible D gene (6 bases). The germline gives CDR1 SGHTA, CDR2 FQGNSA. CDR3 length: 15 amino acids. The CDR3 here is CVSAARVGGDQPQHF. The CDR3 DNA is TGTGTCAGCGCTGCCCGGGTGGGGGGCGATCAGCCCCAGCATTTT.

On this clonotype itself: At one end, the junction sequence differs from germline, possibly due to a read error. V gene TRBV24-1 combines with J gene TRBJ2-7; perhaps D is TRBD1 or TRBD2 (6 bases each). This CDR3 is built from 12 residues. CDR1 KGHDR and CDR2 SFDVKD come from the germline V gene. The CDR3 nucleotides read TGTACCACCAGTGAGGGGGGCTACGAGCAGTACTTC. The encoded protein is CTTSEGGYEQYF.